This note documents a single TCR beta chain sequence. This entry belongs to a study of blood T cell repertoires in COVID-19. TCRdb's table, derived via immunoSEQ multiplex PCR, lists solely in-frame clones and lacks some. This table has tens of thousands of clones, 86% appearing once. The CDR3 is 15 residues long. Trimming cost V 0 bases and J 2 bases, with 9 bases left between them. Germline V gene sequence: CDR1 SGHRS, CDR2 YFSETQ. The sequenced material came from peripheral blood. The chain employs TRBV5-1 and TRBJ1-5; D is uncertain. The clonotype originates from a man between 50 and 59 years old with active COVID-19. DNA for the CDR3: TGCGCCAGCAGCTTGGCCGGACTCGGCAATCAGCCCCAGCATTTT. Translated: CASSLAGLGNQPQHF.